The 14 T cell receptor beta chains below were found in one sample sequenced in a study of regulatory T cells in long-lasting Graves disease. Sequencing libraries for TCR beta were prepared with iRepertoire HTBI primers and Arm-PCR of CDR3 regions. One entry per CDR3 protein results from TCRdb running MiXCR on the multiplex PCR reads. The data contain 450,000 to 600,000 distinct CDR3 sequences, approximately 12% of them singletons. Time point denoted: newly diagnosed GD, antithyroid drugs for less than 3 months. Construction of the TCR library relied on RNA isolated from PBMCs. These data are also associated with another study on T cells in Graves' hyperthyroidism and ophthalmopathy.

Sequencing was performed on peripheral blood mononuclear cells (PBMCs), taken at new diagnosis, from a patient treated with antithyroid drugs. These receptors originate from a man aged 25 to 40 with Graves disease.

The chain's CDR3 is CASLRDRGQNTEAFF. CDR3 nucleotides: TGTGCCAGCCTACGGGACAGGGGACAGAACACTGAAGCTTTCTTT. The chain employs TRBV7-9 and TRBJ1-1; the match to TRBD1 covers 10 bases. Looked up from germline, CDR1 is SEHNR and CDR2 is FQNEAQ (reference sequence). With 8 bases clipped from V and 1 base from J, the junction kept 7 bases outside the gene matches. The CDR3 covers 15 residues.

This clonotype was detected many times. V is TRBV6-1 and J is TRBJ1-2; D gene uncertain. The V end was cut by 2 bases, the J end by 0 bases, with 7 bases between. Germline V CDR1 and CDR2: MNHNS, SASEGT. The CDR3 spans 14 residues. CDR3 coding DNA: TGTGCCAGCAGTGAATCGGACTCTAACTATGGCTACACCTTC. Protein: CASSESDSNYGYTF.

The chain recombines TRBV11-2 with TRBJ2-7, with 9 bases lining up with TRBD2. This CDR3 has 15 amino acids. V shed 3 bases, J shed 7 bases, and the junction held 10 bases outside the gene matches. The germline gives CDR1 SGHAT, CDR2 FQNNGV. CDR3 region: CASSLREGRFGEQYF. DNA of the CDR3: TGTGCCAGCAGCTTGCGGGAGGGCCGGTTTGGGGAGCAGTACTTC.

This clonotype was counted between two and nine times. The chain uses TRBV5-1 and TRBJ1-2; TRBD1 matches at 12 bases. Germline CDR1 is SGHRS and CDR2 is YFSETQ. There are 15 residues in the CDR3. The V segment lost 4 bases and the J segment 3 bases; nucleotides outside the gene matches: 4. DNA for the CDR3: TGCGCCAGCAGCAGGGGACAGGGGGCAGACTATGGCTACACCTTC. It yields the protein CASSRGQGADYGYTF.

At least ten counts were recorded for this clonotype. The V gene is TRBV18, the J gene TRBJ2-3; D is ambiguous. This CDR3 region has 15 residues. Germline CDR1 KGHSH, CDR2 LQKENI. V dropped 5 bases and J dropped 4 bases, with 16 bases sitting between them. CDR3 coding DNA: TGTGCCAGCTCATTCGTCCTGCAAAGGGCAGATACGCAGTATTTT. Its translation is CASSFVLQRADTQYF.

This clonotype was recorded many times. This sequence joins TRBV28 and TRBJ2-5; D not resolved. CDR3 length equals 15 residues. V shed 6 bases and J shed 2 bases, with 16 bases lying between them. From germline, CDR1 is MDHEN and CDR2 SYDVKM. Written as DNA, the CDR3 is TGTGCCAGCAGCAGCCGACTCGGACGACAAGAGACCCAGTACTTC. This sequence encodes CASSSRLGRQETQYF. The full variable domain, completed using reference TRBV28 and TRBJ2-5, is DVKVTQSSRYLVKRTGEKVFLECVQDMDHENMFWYRQDPGLGLRLIYFSYDVKMKEKGDIPEGYSVSREKKERFSLILESASTNQTSMYLCASSSRLGRQETQYFGPGTRLLVL.

J is TRBJ2-7 and V is TRBV9, with a possible D match to TRBD1 (6 bases). CDR1 and CDR2 (germline): SGDLS, YYNGEE. Trimming shortened V by 1 base and J by 0 bases, and 8 bases separated the two germline ends. CDR3 size: 14 residues. DNA of the CDR3: TGTGCCAGCAGCGTACAGGGGAGCTCCTACGAGCAGTACTTC. Its protein product is CASSVQGSSYEQYF.

Regarding this clonotype: The missing conserved phenylalanine or tryptophan at the end of this CDR3 makes a read error likely. V gene TRBV7-9 combines with J gene TRBJ2-5; D is unclear. The germline V and J ends were trimmed by 5 bases and 2 bases, with 15 bases remaining between them. Germline V CDR1 and CDR2: SEHNR, FQNEAQ (reference sequence). This CDR3 comprises 15 residues. CDR3 region: CASSRLLGPQETQYL. The CDR3 DNA reads as TGTGCCAGCAGCCGGCTATTAGGTCCTCAAGAGACCCAGTACCTC.

This clonotype showed up many times. The genes are TRBV10-3 and TRBJ2-5; D is unclear. The V gene lost 4 bases and the J gene lost 2 bases, with 17 bases spanning the gap. Germline CDR1 and CDR2: ENHRY and SYGVKD. The CDR3 is 16 amino acids. The CDR3 here is CAISAHSGPQQETQYF. As DNA, the CDR3 is TGTGCCATCAGTGCCCACTCTGGGCCTCAGCAAGAGACCCAGTACTTC.

This clonotype was detected ten times or more. The V call is TRBV10-3, the J call TRBJ2-7; D remains unclear. From germline, CDR1 is ENHRY and CDR2 SYGVKD. The CDR3 has 14 residues. Between the trimmed V and J ends, which lost 2 bases and 2 bases, there was a span of 10 bases. The chain's CDR3 is CAISEGKRTYEQYF. The CDR3, as DNA: TGTGCCATCAGTGAGGGGAAAAGGACCTACGAGCAGTACTTC.

This clonotype was counted at least ten times. This rearrangement joins TRBV7-9 to TRBJ2-1, with 11 bases fitting TRBD2. Germline CDR1 reads SEHNR; CDR2 reads FQNEAQ (reference sequence). J lost 8 bases, V lost 3 bases, and 6 bases had no gene match. This CDR3 contains 15 residues. For the CDR3, the DNA is TGTGCCAGCAGCTTTGGCCTAGCGGGAGGTCATGAGCAGTTCTTC. This encodes CASSFGLAGGHEQFF.

The rearrangement uses TRBV5-6 and TRBJ2-1; no clear D. V lost 3 bases, J lost 5 bases, and 15 bases lay in between. The CDR3 spans 15 residues. Germline lookup yields CDR1 SGHDT and CDR2 YYEEEE. The CDR3: CASSSTGFLNNEQFF. As DNA, the CDR3 is TGTGCCAGCAGCTCAACCGGATTTTTGAACAATGAGCAGTTCTTC.

This clonotype was counted many times. The chain combines TRBV20-1 with TRBJ2-3; possibly TRBD2 for D (5 bases). This CDR3 spans 14 amino acids. The germline CDR1 and CDR2 sequences are DFQATT and SNEGSKA (reference sequence). V was pared by 6 bases and J by 2 bases, with 15 bases between. CDR3 coding DNA: TGCAGTGCGAAGCAGACTAAAACCACAGATACGCAGTATTTT. Translating it yields CSAKQTKTTDTQYF.

At least ten counts were recorded for this clonotype. The V gene is TRBV19, the J gene TRBJ2-1; the D gene is possibly TRBD2 (5 bases). Deletions cut 5 bases from V and 6 bases from J, with 14 bases between. CDR1 is LNHDA and CDR2 is SQIVND in the germline V gene (reference sequence). The CDR3 is 14 amino acids. The CDR3 nucleotides read TGTGCCAGTAGTCCTAGCAGAGCCTCCAATGAGCAGTTCTTC. Translating gives CASSPSRASNEQFF. Supplemented by reference TRBV19 and TRBJ2-1, the full variable domain reads DGGITQSPKYLFRKEGQNVTLSCEQNLNHDAMYWYRQDPGQGLRLIYYSQIVNDFQKGDIAEGYSVSREKKESFPLTVTSAQKNPTAFYLCASSPSRASNEQFFGPGTRLTVL.